Below, 14 T cell receptor beta chains from the same sample are listed, as sequenced in a study of T cell repertoires in aging, cancer and after chemotherapy. Amplification of TCR beta used genomic DNA extracted from peripheral blood. Multiplex touch-down PCR with TRB-A/B primers amplified rearranged V-D-J TRB sequences. TCRdb itself ran the multiplex PCR reads through MiXCR, one entry per CDR3 protein. This table has some 6,700 distinct CDR3 sequences, 35% appearing once. Material: blood. Source of these receptors: a human donor in good health.

A word on this clonotype: This may come from a read error, since a much larger clone is one base off. The V and J genes are TRBV6-5 and TRBJ1-6; maybe TRBD1 (5 bases). Germline CDR1 is MNHEY and CDR2 is SVGAGI. The CDR3 runs 20 residues. V was shortened by 5 bases and J by 5 bases, with 28 bases between the two germline ends. This chain's CDR3 is CASSRHWAGGDGGNNSPLHF. The CDR3 bases are TGTGCCAGCAGTCGCCATTGGGCGGGGGGGGACGGTGGCAATAATTCACCCCTCCACTTT.

This clonotype was picked up a small number of times. CDR3 in amino acids: CASTGQGTSGNTIYF. CDR3 in DNA: TGTGCCAGTACCGGACAGGGAACCTCTGGAAACACCATATATTTT. The rearrangement joins TRBV19 to TRBJ1-3, with TRBD1 matching over 8 bases. The V segment lost 7 bases and the J segment 0 bases; nucleotides outside the gene matches: 5. The CDR3 extends over 15 amino acids. Germline-derived CDR1 and CDR2 are LNHDA and SQIVND (reference sequence).

There are a few counts of this clonotype. The chain is built from TRBV12-3 or TRBV12-4 and TRBJ1-4; D is undetermined. The CDR3 runs 13 residues. The V end was cut by 6 bases, the J end by 8 bases, with 13 bases between. The CDR3 is CASRPQEEEKLFF. The CDR3 nucleotides are TGTGCCAGCAGACCCCAGGAGGAAGAAAAACTGTTTTTT.

J is TRBJ1-1 and V is TRBV6-1, with unresolved D. Trimming stripped 6 bases from V and 9 bases from J, with 11 bases between. CDR3 size: 11 residues. Germline CDR1 and CDR2: MNHNS and SASEGT. For the CDR3, the DNA is TGTGCCAGCAGCTTGGCCAAAAAAGCTTTCTTT. It encodes CASSLAKKAFF.

The chain carries TRBV28 and TRBJ2-5; TRBD2 might be the D (6 bases). V was cut by 2 bases and J by 4 bases, with 8 bases left in between. The CDR3 contains 13 residues. Germline V gives CDR1 MDHEN, CDR2 SYDVKM. Here the CDR3 DNA reads TGTGCCAGCAGTTTAGGGGGGAGAGAGACCCAGTACTTC. Its translation: CASSLGGRETQYF. Looking up the rest from reference TRBV28 and TRBJ2-5 gives the full variable domain: DVKVTQSSRYLVKRTGEKVFLECVQDMDHENMFWYRQDPGLGLRLIYFSYDVKMKEKGDIPEGYSVSREKKERFSLILESASTNQTSMYLCASSLGGRETQYFGPGTRLLVL.

This clonotype was observed a few times. The chain combines TRBV6-5 with TRBJ2-7; TRBD1 matches at 12 bases. V lost 7 bases and J lost 4; bases outside the gene matches: 8. CDR1 is MNHEY, CDR2 SVGAGI, per germline. CDR3 length: 15 residues. CDR3 sequence reads: CASNSQGQGAYEQYF. In nucleotides, the CDR3 is TGTGCCAGCAACTCTCAGGGACAGGGGGCTTACGAGCAGTACTTC.

This rearrangement joins TRBV6-5 to TRBJ2-7, with 9 nucleotides matching TRBD1. With 0 bases clipped from V and 3 bases from J, the junction kept 0 bases outside the gene matches. The germline V gene encodes CDR1 MNHEY and CDR2 SVGAGI. The CDR3 contains 14 residues. The CDR3 is CASSYSTGGYEQYF. In DNA form, the CDR3 reads TGTGCCAGCAGTTACTCGACAGGGGGCTACGAGCAGTACTTC.

This chain links TRBV6-2 or TRBV6-3 with TRBJ2-2, with a tentative D call TRBD1 (5 bases). CDR1 is MNHEY, CDR2 SVGEGT, per germline. Trimming cost V 0 bases and J 10 bases, with 18 bases left between them. The CDR3 totals 16 residues. CDR3 loop: CASSYSTDLNTKELFF. The CDR3 nucleotides are TGTGCCAGCAGTTACTCGACAGACTTGAACACCAAGGAGCTGTTTTTT.

The CDR3 DNA reads as TGTGCCAGCAGCAGGGGGCGGTCGGAATCACCCCTCCACTTT. Its translation is CASSRGRSESPLHF. This rearrangement joins TRBV7-9 to TRBJ1-6; 7 bases are shared with TRBD1. The germline gives CDR1 SEHNR, CDR2 FQNEAQ (reference sequence). V trimming: 5 bases; J trimming: 10 bases; junction bases outside the gene matches: 8. CDR3 size: 14 residues.

Details on this clonotype: At one end, the junction sequence differs from germline, possibly due to a read error. J is TRBJ2-5 and V is TRBV10-3; D may be TRBD1 or TRBD2 (5 bases each). The germline CDR1 and CDR2 sequences are ENHRY and SYGVKD. The CDR3 covers 13 residues. The CDR3 region is CASSEAGSETQYF. CDR3 nucleotide sequence: TGCGCCAGCAGTGAGGCAGGGAGTGAGACCCAGTACTTC.

By sample share, this clonotype is medium-sized (0.01 to 0.1%). The chain couples TRBV11-3 to TRBJ1-4; TRBD1 might be the D (5 bases). Trimming pared 5 bases from V and 3 bases from J, leaving 10 bases between. Germline V CDR1 and CDR2: SGHNT, YENEEA. The CDR3 sequence is 14 residues long. CDR3 DNA: TGTGCCAGCAGCCAGGACACATCTAATGAAAAACTGTTTTTT. Amino acids: CASSQDTSNEKLFF.

This clonotype occurred a few times. The chain is built from TRBV6-5 and TRBJ2-3, with D perhaps matching TRBD1 (6 bases). Trimming pared 5 bases from V and 1 base from J, leaving 13 bases between. Germline CDR1 and CDR2: MNHEY and SVGAGI. This CDR3 is 15 amino acids long. The CDR3 spells CASSDPTGGTDTQYF. The CDR3 nucleotides are TGTGCCAGCAGTGACCCGACAGGCGGCACAGATACGCAGTATTTT.

This clonotype was counted a few times. The V and J genes are TRBV27 and TRBJ1-1; tentatively, D is TRBD1 (5 bases). The CDR3 consists of 13 residues. The V gene lost 6 bases and the J gene lost 5 bases, with 13 bases spanning the gap. The germline V gene has CDR1 MNHEY and CDR2 SMNVEV (reference sequence). The CDR3 protein is CASRDGARTEAFF. CDR3 coding DNA: TGTGCCAGCAGGGATGGGGCCCGTACTGAAGCTTTCTTT.

This clonotype showed up just a few times. The CDR3 coding sequence is TGTGCCAGCAGCGCCAGACGGCTCTCTGGGGCCAACGTCCTGACTTTC. The encoded protein is CASSARRLSGANVLTF. The chain carries TRBV5-6 and TRBJ2-6; D gene uncertain. V lost 4 bases and J 0 bases, leaving 11 bases between the germline ends. Germline V CDR1 and CDR2: SGHDT, YYEEEE. The CDR3 contains 16 residues. Variable domain in full (rest from reference TRBV5-6 and TRBJ2-6): DAGVTQSPTHLIKTRGQQVTLRCSPKSGHDTVSWYQQALGQGPQFIFQYYEEEERQRGNFPDRFSGHQFPNYSSELNVNALLLGDSALYLCASSARRLSGANVLTFGAGSRLTVL.